These T cell receptor beta chains were read from a single sample in a study of a mutant IDH1 vaccine in newly diagnosed glioma. TCRdb's copy holds only in-frame clones and misses some; the assay was immunoSEQ multiplex PCR. The data hold 50,000 to 70,000 clones, with 74% observed a single time. These TCRs' antigens remain unknown. Sequencing used PBMCs, obtained from a glioma patient whose treatment included an IDH1 peptide vaccine. These receptors were collected from a man between 50 and 59 years old with glioma. The CDR3 runs from the conserved cysteine through the conserved F or W. The D gene is left open where the match is weak. The listing skips clone size in some rows; elsewhere it reads once, few, many or a size class.

d_call: -; v_call: TRBV6-5; cdr3_length: 11; clone_size: -; j_call: TRBJ2-3; cdr3_nt: TGTGCCAGCAGTTACGGCGGTACGCAGTATTTT; cdr3_aa: CASSYGGTQYF
d_call: -; v_call: TRBV14; cdr3_length: 11; clone_size: -; j_call: TRBJ2-1; cdr3_nt: TGTGCCAGCAGATCAGGGAATGAGCAGTTCTTC; cdr3_aa: CASRSGNEQFF
d_call: -; v_call: TRBV12-1; cdr3_length: 17; clone_size: -; j_call: TRBJ1-5; cdr3_nt: TGTGCCAGCAGCTTTGGGGTACAGGGACAGGGCAATCAGCCCCAGCATTTT; cdr3_aa: CASSFGVQGQGNQPQHF
d_call: TRBD1; v_call: TRBV2; cdr3_length: 16; clone_size: few; j_call: TRBJ2-5; cdr3_nt: TGTGCCAGCAGTCATAGGACAGGGATAGGTCAAGAGACCCAGTACTTC; cdr3_aa: CASSHRTGIGQETQYF
d_call: -; v_call: TRBV5-6; cdr3_length: 12; clone_size: -; j_call: TRBJ2-7; cdr3_nt: TGTGCCAGCAGCCTCAGCCCCTACGAGCAGTACTTC; cdr3_aa: CASSLSPYEQYF
d_call: -; v_call: TRBV7-2; cdr3_length: 14; clone_size: -; j_call: TRBJ2-5; cdr3_nt: TGTGCCAGCAGCTTCCCCCAGAACCAAGAGACCCAGTACTTC; cdr3_aa: CASSFPQNQETQYF
d_call: TRBD1; v_call: TRBV2; cdr3_length: 17; clone_size: few; j_call: TRBJ1-5; cdr3_nt: TGTGCCAGCTCGAGGGGGACAGGGGGTTATAGCAATCAGCCCCAGCATTTT; cdr3_aa: CASSRGTGGYSNQPQHF
d_call: -; v_call: TRBV2; cdr3_length: 12; clone_size: few; j_call: TRBJ1-1; cdr3_nt: TGTGCCAGCAGAGGGGTGAACACTGAAGCTTTCTTT; cdr3_aa: CASRGVNTEAFF
d_call: -; v_call: TRBV4-1; cdr3_length: 14; clone_size: -; j_call: TRBJ2-7; cdr3_nt: TGCGCCAGCAGCCAAGATATTGGGGGCGGCGAGCAGTACTTC; cdr3_aa: CASSQDIGGGEQYF
d_call: -; v_call: TRBV5-5; cdr3_length: 12; clone_size: -; j_call: TRBJ2-7; cdr3_nt: TGTGCCAGCAGCCCTACCGGGTACGAGCAGTACTTC; cdr3_aa: CASSPTGYEQYF
d_call: -; v_call: TRBV27; cdr3_length: 13; clone_size: -; j_call: TRBJ1-1; cdr3_nt: TGTGCCAGCAGTTTACTAGTGAACACTGAAGCTTTCTTT; cdr3_aa: CASSLLVNTEAFF
d_call: -; v_call: TRBV6-6; cdr3_length: 14; clone_size: -; j_call: TRBJ2-7; cdr3_nt: TGTGCCAGCAGTCTTAGGGACCCTACCTACGAGCAGTACTTC; cdr3_aa: CASSLRDPTYEQYF
d_call: -; v_call: TRBV27; cdr3_length: 11; clone_size: -; j_call: TRBJ2-7; cdr3_nt: TGTGCCAGCAGTTCGGACGAGGGGTGGTACTTC; cdr3_aa: CASSSDEGWYF
d_call: -; v_call: TRBV30; cdr3_length: 13; clone_size: -; j_call: TRBJ2-3; cdr3_nt: TGTGCCTGGAGGGCGAGTGGTTCAGCGGCGCAGTATTTT; cdr3_aa: CAWRASGSAAQYF
d_call: TRBD2; v_call: TRBV2; cdr3_length: 15; clone_size: -; j_call: TRBJ2-1; cdr3_nt: TGTGCCAGCAGCCCAACTAGCGGGGGGGCCGGTGAGCAGTTCTTC; cdr3_aa: CASSPTSGGAGEQFF
d_call: TRBD1; v_call: TRBV5-1; cdr3_length: 18; clone_size: -; j_call: TRBJ2-3; cdr3_nt: TGCGCCAGCAGCTTGGGGTCACCCGGGACAGGGGTCCCAGATACGCAGTATTTT; cdr3_aa: CASSLGSPGTGVPDTQYF
d_call: TRBD1; v_call: TRBV30; cdr3_length: 16; clone_size: -; j_call: TRBJ2-3; cdr3_nt: TGTGCCTGGAGTTACGGACAGGGGGCGTCCACAGATACGCAGTATTTT; cdr3_aa: CAWSYGQGASTDTQYF
d_call: TRBD2; v_call: TRBV29-1; cdr3_length: 13; clone_size: -; j_call: TRBJ2-5; cdr3_nt: TGCAGCGGGGTAGCGGGGGGGAGCGAGACCCAGTACTTC; cdr3_aa: CSGVAGGSETQYF
d_call: -; v_call: TRBV19; cdr3_length: 15; clone_size: -; j_call: TRBJ1-1; cdr3_nt: TGTGCCAGTAGTATAGGGGGCACACCGAACACTGAAGCTTTCTTT; cdr3_aa: CASSIGGTPNTEAFF
d_call: -; v_call: TRBV27; cdr3_length: 14; clone_size: once; j_call: TRBJ1-1; cdr3_nt: TGTGCCAGCAGTATCAGGGAAGGGATCACCGAAGCTTTCTTT; cdr3_aa: CASSIREGITEAFF
d_call: -; v_call: TRBV6-6; cdr3_length: 14; clone_size: -; j_call: TRBJ2-7; cdr3_nt: TGTGCCAGCAGTTTTGAGGAAAGGGTGGGCGAGCAGTACTTC; cdr3_aa: CASSFEERVGEQYF
d_call: -; v_call: TRBV7-2; cdr3_length: 15; clone_size: -; j_call: TRBJ1-4; cdr3_nt: TGTGCCAGCAGCTCTACAGGGAATCTTAATGAAAAACTGTTTTTT; cdr3_aa: CASSSTGNLNEKLFF
d_call: TRBD1; v_call: TRBV11-1; cdr3_length: 16; clone_size: -; j_call: TRBJ1-2; cdr3_nt: TGTGCCAGCAGTTACACCGGGACAGGGCTCGACTATGGCTACACCTTC; cdr3_aa: CASSYTGTGLDYGYTF
d_call: -; v_call: TRBV30; cdr3_length: 13; clone_size: -; j_call: TRBJ2-5; cdr3_nt: TGTGCCTGGAGCTCTAGCTTGGGAGAGACCCAGTACTTC; cdr3_aa: CAWSSSLGETQYF
d_call: TRBD2; v_call: TRBV29-1; cdr3_length: 16; clone_size: -; j_call: TRBJ2-7; cdr3_nt: TGCAGCGCCGCACTAGCGGGGGGCCTTCTATCCTACGAGCAGTACTTC; cdr3_aa: CSAALAGGLLSYEQYF
d_call: -; v_call: TRBV11-1; cdr3_length: 12; clone_size: -; j_call: TRBJ2-7; cdr3_nt: TGTGCCAGCAGCGAAGCCCCCTACGAGCAGTACTTC; cdr3_aa: CASSEAPYEQYF